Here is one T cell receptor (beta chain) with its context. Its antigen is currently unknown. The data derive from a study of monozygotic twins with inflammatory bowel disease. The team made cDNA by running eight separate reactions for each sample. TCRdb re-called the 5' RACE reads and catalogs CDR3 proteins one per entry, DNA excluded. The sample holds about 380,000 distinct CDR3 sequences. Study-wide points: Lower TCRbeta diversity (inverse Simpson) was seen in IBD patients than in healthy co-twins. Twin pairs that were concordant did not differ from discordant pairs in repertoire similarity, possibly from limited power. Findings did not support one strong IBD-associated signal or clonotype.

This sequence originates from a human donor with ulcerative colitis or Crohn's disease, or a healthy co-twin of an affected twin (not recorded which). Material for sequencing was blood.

The CDR3 protein is CATSDSAYPNYGYTF. The chain couples TRBV24-1 to TRBJ1-2. From germline, CDR1 is KGHDR and CDR2 SFDVKD. This CDR3 is built from 15 residues.